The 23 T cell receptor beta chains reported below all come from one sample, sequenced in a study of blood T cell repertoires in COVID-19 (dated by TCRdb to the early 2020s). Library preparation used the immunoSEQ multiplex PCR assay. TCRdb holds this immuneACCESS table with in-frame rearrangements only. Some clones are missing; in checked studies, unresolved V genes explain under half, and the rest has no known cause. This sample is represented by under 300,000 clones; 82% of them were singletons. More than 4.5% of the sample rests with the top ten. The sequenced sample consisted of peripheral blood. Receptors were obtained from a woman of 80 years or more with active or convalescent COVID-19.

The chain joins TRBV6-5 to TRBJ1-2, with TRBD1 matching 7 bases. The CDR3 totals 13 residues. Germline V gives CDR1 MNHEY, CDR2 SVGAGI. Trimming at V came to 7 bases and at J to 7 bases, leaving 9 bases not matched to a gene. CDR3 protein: CASNAGQLLGYTF. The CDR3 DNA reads TGTGCCAGCAACGCGGGACAGCTGCTTGGCTACACCTTC.

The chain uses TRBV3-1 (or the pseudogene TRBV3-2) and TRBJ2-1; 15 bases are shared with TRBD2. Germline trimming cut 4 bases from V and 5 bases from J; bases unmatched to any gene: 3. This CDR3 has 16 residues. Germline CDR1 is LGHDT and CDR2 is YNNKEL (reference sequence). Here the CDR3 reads CASSLGLAGGNNEQFF. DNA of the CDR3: TGTGCCAGCAGCCTTGGACTAGCGGGGGGGAACAATGAGCAGTTCTTC.

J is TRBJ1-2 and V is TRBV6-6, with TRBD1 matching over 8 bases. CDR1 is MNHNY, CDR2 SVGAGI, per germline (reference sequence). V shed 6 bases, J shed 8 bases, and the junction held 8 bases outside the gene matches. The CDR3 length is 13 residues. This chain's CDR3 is CASREQGGRGYTF. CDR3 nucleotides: TGTGCCAGCAGGGAACAGGGGGGTAGGGGCTACACCTTC.

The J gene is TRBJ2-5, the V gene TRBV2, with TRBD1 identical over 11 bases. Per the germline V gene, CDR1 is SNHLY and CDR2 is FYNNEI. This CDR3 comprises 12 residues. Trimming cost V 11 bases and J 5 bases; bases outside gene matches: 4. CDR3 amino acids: CAGRDRGETQYF. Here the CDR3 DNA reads TGTGCCGGTCGGGACAGGGGGGAGACCCAGTACTTC.

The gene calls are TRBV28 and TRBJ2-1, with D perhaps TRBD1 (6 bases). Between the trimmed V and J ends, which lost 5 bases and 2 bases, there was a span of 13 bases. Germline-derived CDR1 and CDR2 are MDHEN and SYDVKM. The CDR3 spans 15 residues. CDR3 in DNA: TGTGCCAGCAGTCCTCCAGGGGCCACCTACAATGAGCAGTTCTTC. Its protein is CASSPPGATYNEQFF.

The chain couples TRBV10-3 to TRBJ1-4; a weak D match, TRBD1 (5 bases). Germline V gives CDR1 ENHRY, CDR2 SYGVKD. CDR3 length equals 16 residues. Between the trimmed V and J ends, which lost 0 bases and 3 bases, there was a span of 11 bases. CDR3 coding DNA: TGTGCCATCAGTGAGTCCATTCAGGGCTCTAATGAAAAACTGTTTTTT. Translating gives CAISESIQGSNEKLFF.

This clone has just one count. Here the CDR3 reads CASSQGQGYYEQYF. The CDR3 nucleotides are TGTGCCAGCAGCCAGGGACAGGGATACTACGAGCAGTACTTC. The V and J genes are TRBV2 and TRBJ2-7; 9 bases map to TRBD1. J lost 3 bases, V lost 6 bases, and 6 bases had no gene match. This CDR3 is 14 amino acids long. From germline, CDR1 is SNHLY and CDR2 FYNNEI.

The CDR3 region is CASSLMSGVAEKLFF. In DNA, the CDR3 is TGCGCCAGCAGCTTGATGTCAGGGGTTGCTGAAAAACTGTTTTTT. The gene calls are TRBV5-1 and TRBJ1-4; maybe TRBD1 (6 bases). The CDR3 totals 15 residues. The ends were cut back, 1 base at V and 7 bases at J, with 14 bases in the middle. The germline V gene encodes CDR1 SGHRS and CDR2 YFSETQ.

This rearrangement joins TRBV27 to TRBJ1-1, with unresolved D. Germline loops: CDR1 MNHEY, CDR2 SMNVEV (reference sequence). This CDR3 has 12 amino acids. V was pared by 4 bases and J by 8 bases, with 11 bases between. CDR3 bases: TGTGCCAGCAGTTCCCTTTACAGAGAAGCTTTCTTT. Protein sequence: CASSSLYREAFF.

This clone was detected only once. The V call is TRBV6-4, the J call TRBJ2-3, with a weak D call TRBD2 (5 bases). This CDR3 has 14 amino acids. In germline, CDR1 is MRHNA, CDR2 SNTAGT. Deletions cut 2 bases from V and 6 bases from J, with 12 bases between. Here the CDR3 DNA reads TGTGCCAGCAGTGACAGAGGGATGGGGGATACGCAGTATTTT. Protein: CASSDRGMGDTQYF.

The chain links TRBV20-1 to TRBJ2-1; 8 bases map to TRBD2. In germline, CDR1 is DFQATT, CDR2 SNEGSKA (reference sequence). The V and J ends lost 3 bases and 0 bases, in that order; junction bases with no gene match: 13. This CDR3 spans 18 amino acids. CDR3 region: CSASSGIDPGSSYNEQFF. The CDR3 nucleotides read TGCAGTGCTAGTAGCGGGATTGATCCCGGAAGCTCCTACAATGAGCAGTTCTTC.

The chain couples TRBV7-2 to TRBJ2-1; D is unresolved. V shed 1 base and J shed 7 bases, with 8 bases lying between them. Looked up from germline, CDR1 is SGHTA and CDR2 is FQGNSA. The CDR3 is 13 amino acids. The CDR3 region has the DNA TGTGCCAGCAGCTTAGGAGGAGAGAATGAGCAGTTCTTC. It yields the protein CASSLGGENEQFF.

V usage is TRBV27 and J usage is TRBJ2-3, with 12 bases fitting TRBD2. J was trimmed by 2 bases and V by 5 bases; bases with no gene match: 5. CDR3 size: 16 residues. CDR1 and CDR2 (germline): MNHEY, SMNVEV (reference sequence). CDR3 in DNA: TGTGCCAGCAGTCCGCTAGCGGGGGGGCTCACAGATACGCAGTATTTT. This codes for CASSPLAGGLTDTQYF.

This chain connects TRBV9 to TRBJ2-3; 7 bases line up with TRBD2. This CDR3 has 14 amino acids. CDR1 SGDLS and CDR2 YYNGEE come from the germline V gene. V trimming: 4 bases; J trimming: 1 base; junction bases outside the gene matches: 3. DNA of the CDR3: TGTGCCAGCAGCTCTCTAGCGGGCACAGATACGCAGTATTTT. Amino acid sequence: CASSSLAGTDTQYF.

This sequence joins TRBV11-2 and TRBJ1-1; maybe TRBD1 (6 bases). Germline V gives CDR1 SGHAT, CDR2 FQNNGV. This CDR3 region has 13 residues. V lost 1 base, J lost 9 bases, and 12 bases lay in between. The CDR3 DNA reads TGTGCCAGCAGCTTAGTAGGGGGGGGCCAAGCTTTCTTT. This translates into CASSLVGGGQAFF.

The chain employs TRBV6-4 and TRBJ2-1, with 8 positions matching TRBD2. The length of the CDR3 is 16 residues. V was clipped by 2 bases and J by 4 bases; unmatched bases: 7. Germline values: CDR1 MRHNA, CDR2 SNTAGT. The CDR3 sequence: CASSDLGGVGYNEQFF. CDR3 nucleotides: TGTGCCAGCAGTGACCTCGGGGGGGTTGGATACAATGAGCAGTTCTTC.

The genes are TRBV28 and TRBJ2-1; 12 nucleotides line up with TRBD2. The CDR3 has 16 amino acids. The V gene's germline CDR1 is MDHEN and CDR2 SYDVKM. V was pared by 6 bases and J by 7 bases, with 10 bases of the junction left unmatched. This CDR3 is CASRTDGTSGPNEQFF. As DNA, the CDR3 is TGTGCCAGCAGAACCGACGGGACTAGCGGGCCGAATGAGCAGTTCTTC. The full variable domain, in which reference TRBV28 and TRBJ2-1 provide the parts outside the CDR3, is DVKVTQSSRYLVKRTGEKVFLECVQDMDHENMFWYRQDPGLGLRLIYFSYDVKMKEKGDIPEGYSVSREKKERFSLILESASTNQTSMYLCASRTDGTSGPNEQFFGPGTRLTVL.

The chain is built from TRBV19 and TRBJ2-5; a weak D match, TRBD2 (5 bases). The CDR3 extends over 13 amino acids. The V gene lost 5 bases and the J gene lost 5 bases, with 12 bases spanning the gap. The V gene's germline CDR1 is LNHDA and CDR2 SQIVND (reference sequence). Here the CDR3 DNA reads TGTGCCAGTAGTTACGGGGATAGGGAGACCCAGTACTTC. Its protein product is CASSYGDRETQYF.

CDR3 amino acids: CASSSGASYGYTF. DNA for the CDR3: TGTGCCAGCAGTTCAGGGGCTAGTTATGGCTACACCTTC. The V and J genes are TRBV6-5 and TRBJ1-2, with D possibly being TRBD1 (6 bases). The CDR3 length is 13 residues. Looked up from germline, CDR1 is MNHEY and CDR2 is SVGAGI. Trimming pared 4 bases from V and 5 bases from J, leaving 11 bases between.

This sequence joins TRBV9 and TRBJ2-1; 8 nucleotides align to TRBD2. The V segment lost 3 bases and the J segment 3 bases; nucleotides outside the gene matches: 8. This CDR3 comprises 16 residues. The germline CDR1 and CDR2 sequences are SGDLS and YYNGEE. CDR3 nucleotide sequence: TGTGCCAGCAGCGGCGGGGGGCTAGCGGGCTACAATGAGCAGTTCTTC. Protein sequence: CASSGGGLAGYNEQFF.

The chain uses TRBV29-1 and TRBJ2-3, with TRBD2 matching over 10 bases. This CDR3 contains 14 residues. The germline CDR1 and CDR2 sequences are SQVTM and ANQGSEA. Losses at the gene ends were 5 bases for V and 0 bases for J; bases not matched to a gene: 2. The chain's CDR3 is CSVLAGASTDTQYF. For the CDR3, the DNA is TGCAGCGTTCTAGCGGGGGCAAGCACAGATACGCAGTATTTT.

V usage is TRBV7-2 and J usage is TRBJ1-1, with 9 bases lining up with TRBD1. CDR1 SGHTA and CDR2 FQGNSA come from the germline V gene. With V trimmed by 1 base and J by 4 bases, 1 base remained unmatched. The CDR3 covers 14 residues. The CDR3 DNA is TGTGCCAGCAGCTTAGTACAGGGGGCCACTGAAGCTTTCTTT. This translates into CASSLVQGATEAFF. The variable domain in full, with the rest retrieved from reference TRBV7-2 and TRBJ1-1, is GAGVSQSPSNKVTEKGKDVELRCDPISGHTALYWYRQSLGQGLEFLIYFQGNSAPDKSGLPSDRFSAERTGGSVSTLTIQRTQQEDSAVYLCASSLVQGATEAFFGQGTRLTVV.

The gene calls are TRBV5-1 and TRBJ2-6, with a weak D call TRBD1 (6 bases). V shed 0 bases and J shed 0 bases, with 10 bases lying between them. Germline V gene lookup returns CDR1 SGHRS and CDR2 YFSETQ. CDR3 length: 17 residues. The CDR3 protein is CASSLGGQYSGANVLTF. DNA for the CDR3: TGCGCCAGCAGCTTGGGGGGACAATACTCTGGGGCCAACGTCCTGACTTTC. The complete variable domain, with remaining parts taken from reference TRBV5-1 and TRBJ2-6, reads KAGVTQTPRYLIKTRGQQVTLSCSPISGHRSVSWYQQTPGQGLQFLFEYFSETQRNKGNFPGRFSGRQFSNSRSEMNVSTLELGDSALYLCASSLGGQYSGANVLTFGAGSRLTVL.